This paragraph covers one TCR beta chain sequence. CDR3 size: 15 residues. V was cut by 1 base and J by 7 bases, with 11 bases left in between. Germline V gene sequence: CDR1 SGHTA, CDR2 FQGNSA. This entry belongs to a study of blood T cell repertoires in COVID-19. Sequencing was performed with immunoSEQ multiplex PCR; in TCRdb, only in-frame clones are kept and a portion is missing. The sample consists of 100,000 to 150,000 clones, about 86% of them appearing once. The chain is built from TRBV7-2 and TRBJ1-6; D gene ambiguous. The TCR comes from an elderly man with active or convalescent COVID-19. Sequenced: peripheral blood. CDR3 amino acids: CASSLDPSLNSPLHF. The CDR3 DNA follows: TGTGCCAGCAGCTTAGATCCTTCCCTCAATTCACCCCTCCACTTT.